This is a list of T cell receptor beta chains from one sample in a study of blood T cells in healthy people across ages. TCRdb re-derived calls from the 5' RACE reads in MiXCR, one entry per CDR3 protein. The repertoire holds roughly 570,000 distinct CDR3 sequences, roughly 29% seen once, with less than 20% in the top ten. Sequenced: blood. The receptor set was obtained from a woman in her sixties or seventies in good health. Both conserved end residues are part of each CDR3. The D gene is left open where the match is weak. Only part of the rows carry a size: once, few, many, or a class if the clone is expanded.

d_call	clone_size	v_call	j_call	cdr3_aa	cdr3_nt
TRBD1	many	TRBV7-7	TRBJ2-3	CASSLRQGTDTQYF	TGTGCCAGCAGCCTCCGACAGGGGACAGATACGCAGTATTTT
.	many	TRBV5-1	TRBJ2-5	CASSLVSPQETQYF	TGCGCCAGCAGCTTGGTGTCACCCCAAGAGACCCAGTACTTC
.	.	TRBV4-3	TRBJ1-3	CASSQDPGLSGNTIYF	TGCGCCAGCAGCCAAGATCCGGGTCTATCTGGAAACACCATATATTTT
.	many	TRBV29-1	TRBJ1-1	CSVISVWEAFF	TGCAGCGTTATCAGCGTTTGGGAAGCTTTCTTT
.	.	TRBV27	TRBJ2-7	CASSLWTNSYEQYF	TGTGCCAGCAGTTTATGGACAAATTCCTACGAGCAGTACTTC
.	few	TRBV7-6	TRBJ2-5	CASSLGSSGPRTQYF	TGTGCCAGCAGCTTAGGTTCGTCGGGGCCGAGGACCCAGTACTTC
.	.	TRBV20-1	TRBJ1-3	CSARAAVSGNTIYF	TGCAGTGCTAGAGCGGCAGTCTCTGGAAACACCATATATTTT
TRBD2	few	TRBV7-2	TRBJ2-5	CASSSHSSSSGTETQYF	TGTGCCAGCAGCTCTCACTCGTCTTCTAGCGGAACAGAGACCCAGTACTTC
.	.	TRBV2	TRBJ1-1	CASRDSGGTEAFF	TGTGCCAGCAGGGACAGTGGAGGCACTGAAGCTTTCTTT
TRBD2	few	TRBV4-2	TRBJ2-5	CASSQGSLRVSGAQETQYF	TGTGCCAGCAGCCAAGGAAGTCTCCGCGTGAGCGGGGCCCAAGAGACCCAGTACTTC
TRBD1	.	TRBV7-2	TRBJ1-1	CASSLGSGGRGPEAFF	TGTGCCAGCAGCTTAGGGTCAGGGGGTAGGGGCCCTGAAGCTTTCTTT
.	many	TRBV25-1	TRBJ2-5	CASSSAGQETQYF	TGTGCCAGCAGTTCGGCAGGTCAAGAGACCCAGTACTTC
.	once	TRBV12-3/TRBV12-4	TRBJ2-7	CASSPSVGSYEQYF	TGTGCCAGCAGTCCCTCGGTCGGAAGCTACGAGCAGTACTTC
TRBD2	few	TRBV20-1	TRBJ2-5	CSARRTSGVETQYF	TGCAGTGCTAGGCGGACTAGCGGGGTAGAGACCCAGTACTTC
.	once	TRBV7-2	TRBJ2-2	CASSLLYRRDSGELFF	TGTGCCAGCAGCTTGTTGTACAGAAGGGATTCCGGGGAGCTGTTTTTT
TRBD1	many	TRBV6-2/TRBV6-3	TRBJ1-2	CASSRDRIDYGYTF	TGTGCCAGCAGCCGGGACAGGATCGATTATGGCTACACCTTC
TRBD2	few	TRBV5-1	TRBJ2-7	CASSLTLAGNYEQYF	TGCGCCAGCAGCTTAACCCTAGCGGGGAACTACGAGCAGTACTTC
TRBD1	few	TRBV5-1	TRBJ2-3	CASSLGTGGASQYF	TGCGCCAGCAGCTTGGGGACAGGGGGCGCATCGCAGTATTTT
.	.	TRBV12-3/TRBV12-4	TRBJ2-7	CASSLNTRTEQYF	TGTGCCAGCAGTTTAAATACCCGGACTGAGCAGTACTTC
TRBD2	few	TRBV5-1	TRBJ2-2	CASSSLADLGTGELFF	TGCGCCAGCAGCTCTCTAGCGGATCTGGGCACCGGGGAGCTGTTTTTT
.	.	TRBV5-1	TRBJ2-7	CASSRALQEDEQYF	TGCGCCAGCAGCCGCGCCTTGCAGGAAGACGAGCAGTACTTC
TRBD2	few	TRBV24-1	TRBJ2-5	CATSDSSGAQETQYF	TGTGCCACCAGTGATTCTAGCGGGGCACAAGAGACCCAGTACTTC
TRBD2	.	TRBV5-1	TRBJ2-1	CASSLQAGGPLAETIF	TGCGCCAGCAGCTTGCAAGCGGGGGGTCCCTTAGCCGAGACGATCTTC
.	.	TRBV4-2	TRBJ2-2	CASSQDLVRLFF	TGTGCCAGCAGCCAAGACTTAGTTCGGCTGTTTTTT
.	.	TRBV4-1	TRBJ2-5	CASSQVHSRRTSETQYF	TGCGCCAGCAGCCAAGTTCATAGTAGGCGCACTTCAGAGACCCAGTACTTC
.	few	TRBV6-5	TRBJ2-6	CASRSRQANVLTF	TGTGCCAGCAGGTCGAGACAGGCCAACGTCCTGACTTTC
.	.	TRBV7-9	TRBJ1-1	CASSHDRTVYQAFF	TGTGCCAGCAGCCATGACAGGACTGTTTACCAAGCTTTCTTT
TRBD1	.	TRBV27	TRBJ2-3	CASSLPGTGTDTQYF	TGTGCCAGCAGTTTGCCCGGGACAGGCACAGATACGCAGTATTTT
.	.	TRBV7-2	TRBJ1-1	CASSTRSIPNTEAFF	TGTGCCAGCAGCACAAGAAGTATTCCTAACACTGAAGCTTTCTTT
.	few	TRBV28	TRBJ1-4	CASSFPRGFNEKLFF	TGTGCCAGCAGTTTCCCGAGGGGGTTTAATGAAAAACTGTTTTTT
.	.	TRBV12-3/TRBV12-4	TRBJ2-7	CASSFSRNRYEQYF	TGTGCCAGCAGTTTCTCCAGGAATCGCTACGAGCAGTACTTC
.	few	TRBV4-2	TRBJ2-3	CASSQEGASSTDTQYF	TGTGCCAGCAGCCAAGAGGGTGCCTCCAGCACAGATACGCAGTATTTT
TRBD1	once	TRBV11-2	TRBJ1-5	CASSRDRVGQPQHF	TGTGCCAGCAGCCGGGACAGGGTGGGTCAGCCCCAGCATTTT
.	.	TRBV5-1	TRBJ2-7	CASSLLIASYEQYF	TGCGCCAGCAGCTTGCTCATCGCTTCCTACGAGCAGTACTTC
.	.	TRBV5-1	TRBJ2-2	CASSLAFIGELFF	TGCGCCAGCAGCTTGGCCTTTATCGGGGAGCTGTTTTTT
.	.	TRBV7-9	TRBJ2-3	CASSLGPNTDTQYF	TGTGCCAGCAGCTTAGGACCTAATACAGATACGCAGTATTTT
.	.	TRBV20-1	TRBJ2-3	CSARRPQMGDTQYF	TGCAGTGCTAGGAGGCCCCAAATGGGGGATACGCAGTATTTT
.	many	TRBV20-1	TRBJ2-5	CSAREQGRETQYF	TGCAGTGCTAGAGAACAGGGAAGAGAGACCCAGTACTTC
TRBD1	few	TRBV2	TRBJ1-4	CASSPQGAPEKLFF	TGTGCCAGCAGTCCACAGGGGGCGCCGGAAAAACTGTTTTTT
.	.	TRBV20-1	TRBJ2-1	CSASFPGHGKLYPYNEQFF	TGCAGTGCCTCCTTTCCGGGACACGGGAAGTTGTACCCCTACAATGAGCAGTTCTTC
.	many	TRBV12-3/TRBV12-4	TRBJ1-1	CASSLGQIMNTEAFF	TGTGCCAGCAGTTTAGGGCAGATAATGAACACTGAAGCTTTCTTT
TRBD1	.	TRBV24-1	TRBJ2-1	CATSDPTGTGGVDEQFF	TGTGCCACCAGTGATCCTACCGGGACAGGGGGCGTAGATGAGCAGTTCTTC
.	few	TRBV10-3	TRBJ2-2	CAISLTNTGELFF	TGTGCCATCAGTTTGACAAACACCGGGGAGCTGTTTTTT
TRBD1	.	TRBV14	TRBJ2-7	CASSPPGQGYRQYF	TGTGCCAGCAGCCCTCCGGGACAGGGATATCGGCAGTACTTC
.	few	TRBV9	TRBJ2-3	CASSVGLADTQYF	TGTGCCAGCAGCGTAGGTCTAGCAGATACGCAGTATTTT
.	.	TRBV29-1	TRBJ1-5	CSVSMGGLSGPQHF	TGCAGCGTTAGTATGGGGGGACTATCAGGGCCCCAGCATTTT
TRBD2	many	TRBV9	TRBJ2-5	CASSVEGTSGIQETQYF	TGTGCCAGCAGCGTAGAAGGGACTAGCGGGATCCAAGAGACCCAGTACTTC
.	.	TRBV9	TRBJ1-1	CASASGSHTEAFF	TGTGCCAGCGCCTCAGGGTCCCACACTGAAGCTTTCTTT
.	few	TRBV6-5	TRBJ1-5	CASSYSGTHRSNQPQHF	TGTGCCAGCAGTTACTCAGGGACCCACAGAAGCAATCAGCCCCAGCATTTT
.	few	TRBV10-3	TRBJ2-5	CAISVDQTETQYF	TGTGCCATCAGTGTGGATCAAACAGAGACCCAGTACTTC
.	.	TRBV30	TRBJ2-5	CAWSAQGQQTQYF	TGTGCCTGGAGTGCTCAGGGGCAACAGACCCAGTACTTC
.	few	TRBV7-9	TRBJ2-6	CASSLNRRGAGANVLTF	TGTGCCAGCAGCTTAAACAGGAGAGGAGCTGGGGCCAACGTCCTGACTTTC
.	.	TRBV5-1	TRBJ1-5	CASSLGASGNQPQHF	TGCGCCAGCAGCTTAGGGGCTTCTGGCAATCAGCCCCAGCATTTT
TRBD2	.	TRBV20-1	TRBJ2-4	CSAPIESGTNIQYF	TGCAGTGCTCCCATAGAGAGCGGGACAAACATTCAGTACTTC
TRBD2	few	TRBV12-5	TRBJ2-7	CASGLLAGGLNEQYF	TGTGCTAGTGGTCTTTTAGCGGGGGGGCTAAACGAGCAGTACTTC
TRBD1	few	TRBV5-1	TRBJ2-1	CASSSTGGDYNEQFF	TGCGCCAGCAGCTCGACAGGGGGCGACTACAATGAGCAGTTCTTC
.	few	TRBV29-1	TRBJ1-1	CSVGRDMNTEAFF	TGCAGCGTGGGGAGGGATATGAACACTGAAGCTTTCTTT
.	.	TRBV6-5	TRBJ2-1	CASRSTRPYNEQFF	TGTGCCAGCAGATCTACTAGGCCCTACAATGAGCAGTTCTTC